This T cell receptor beta chain originates from a study of cytomegalovirus exposure and HLA in healthy donors (dated by TCRdb to the late 2010s). Regarding the research as a whole: In an earlier analysis of some 550 of the donors, 276 Gb of sequence data and roughly 100 million unique TCR beta sequences from 180 million or so T cells were reported. An early release that covered some 630 HLA-typed donors contained approximately 300 gigabases of sequencing data and about 84 million unique TCR sequences. Of the 350 to 400 genotyped donors, 65% to 90% fell in the genetic ancestry cluster associated with self-reported Caucasian donors. The aim of the study was to test whether cataloging public T cell receptors could identify signatures of past pathogen exposure. Using immunosequencing, the study profiled T cell repertoires from approximately 700 subjects and related those repertoires to cytomegalovirus serostatus. A separate validation cohort of approximately 120 different subjects was used in addition to the roughly 620-subject first cohort. The study combined high-throughput TCR immunosequencing, statistical association of individual TCRs with disease status, and machine learning to predict cytomegalovirus infection status. A later analysis re-analyzed previously published TCR beta repertoires from roughly 630 donors and added high-resolution HLA genotyping to study TCR occurrence patterns. In the later analysis, no new phenotypic data were used to find candidate immune exposures; instead, reliance was placed on TCR beta sequences and their occurrence across donors. An earlier analysis of 587 of the donors used high-throughput TCR beta sequencing to judge whether each TCR beta V gene segment behaved as functional or pseudogenic. Donor age, sex, ethnicity and CMV serostatus were collected together with the repertoire data. A later genetic analysis took genome-wide SNP genotypes for about 65% of the roughly 670 donors and used that subset as a discovery cohort. All discovery cohort repertoires had been generated using a single sequencing platform. HLA typing included class I and class II loci at four-digit resolution. Typing coverage differed by locus: A, B, C, DRB1 and DQB1 were typed in roughly 620-630 donors, DQA1 in 522, DPA1 in some 570, and DPB1 in 400 to 480. Several DR-DQ haplotypes were handled as single units for association and clustering, since linkage in the cohort was strong. On average, roughly 240,000 unique TCR beta nucleotide sequences were sequenced per donor among a few hundred genotyped donors of the cohort, with about 19% of those sequences being non-productive.

About this clone itself: Its antigen is currently not known. No quality values exist for individual bases; no much larger clone is one base distant.

The cohort consisted of 670 or so healthy bone marrow donors. All cohort members were sampled while nominally healthy, although unrecorded immune exposures were likely present. The donor was CMV seronegative and belonged to the group of roughly 330 seronegative cohort members. Every donor gave a peripheral blood sample, and the peripheral blood mononuclear cells from that sample were used for TCR beta sequencing. Genomic DNA extraction from the blood cell samples was performed with the Qiagen DNeasy Blood Extraction Kit. Results the study describes overall, beyond this receptor: The only immune exposure information available for the cohort was CMV serostatus. The classifier was reported to diagnose cytomegalovirus status with high specificity and sensitivity in both the original and validation cohorts. A cluster of highly shared sequence variants was judged likely to represent a technical artifact of the sequencing pipeline. The authors suggested that the approach could potentially be generalized to other disease states and immunological phenotypes. Several of the top co-occurrence clusters appeared to be linked to parvovirus B19, influenza, CMV and Epstein-Barr virus, according to a later analysis. In a later genetic analysis, fewer N-insertions in productive TCRs were reported among donors in an Asian-associated ancestry cluster than the approximately 670-donor mean. Compared with equally common non-associated chains, HLA-associated TCR beta chains in a later analysis were more clonally expanded and had lower generation probabilities. Roughly uniform sequencing depth across donors was assumed in presence/absence analyses, although this assumption may not hold. A further reported finding was that TCR beta sequences accurately predicted the HLA-A and HLA-B alleles for most subjects in the first cohort. Correlated functional status among segregating V segments might be attributable to linkage disequilibrium, but an unknown experimental factor could not be ruled out. In an earlier analysis of about 540 of the donors, most TCR beta V segments were observed in productive rearrangements about 87% or about 30% of the time, broadly matching IMGT annotations. A later analysis found that TCR association rates varied across HLA loci, with DRB1 alleles showing the most associated TCRs and HLA-C alleles the fewest. In a later genetic analysis, a missense DCLRE1C variant was associated with V-gene and J-gene trimming of TCR beta chains, and the association was replicated in an independent cohort. The study listed 150 to 200 TCR beta chains as associated with cytomegalovirus. At a false discovery rate of 0.05, a later analysis linked roughly 17,000 TCR beta sequences to specific HLA alleles. Most TCR sequences were observed very rarely across donors, whereas some public TCRs were present in many individuals. A few of the identified cytomegalovirus-associated TCR beta chains were confirmed in vitro to be specific for cytomegalovirus antigens. When HLA alleles, especially DR and DQ, strongly co-occurred, attributing TCR associations to individual alleles was difficult. A later analysis found that most CMV-associated TCR beta chains appeared HLA-restricted, with HLA associations seemingly driven largely by CMV exposure. This cohort had only TCR beta chains sequenced, and the lack of alpha or paired-chain data limited which features could be detected. Because counts were too low, seventeen rarely observed V segments, including chromosome 9 orphons, were left out of the earlier analysis of 500 to 750 of the donors. Some IMGT-functional V segments, including TRBV6-2 and TRBV6-3, could not be told apart with the 87-base-pair reads, so those segments were excluded. Because some donors lacked HLA typing at each locus, the association tests relied only on the typed subset.

V gives up 7 bases and J gives up 6 bases, and the segment between their germline ends measures 9 bases. From the cysteine through the phenylalanine, the CDR3 covers 12 amino acids. Left in the record is the CDR3 DNA by itself, 36 bases read in frame from the first base. Via the germline V gene (reference sequence), CDR1 is SEHNR and CDR2 FQNEAQ. The library was made by the immunoSEQ multiplex PCR assay. For the multiplex PCR, a mixture combining 60 forward primers for TCR Vbeta segments and 13 reverse primers for TCR Jbeta segments was used. The CDR3 region of rearranged TCR beta genes was amplified from genomic DNA with a multiplex PCR assay. The amplified TCR beta libraries were sequenced on the Illumina HiSeq System as 87-base-pair reads. In the original analysis: In a later analysis, about 80 million unique TCR beta chains were counted across the approximately 640 repertoires, and roughly 11 million of these chains were shared by at least two donors. A nearest-neighbor algorithm error-corrected the raw reads and collapsed the reads into unique sequences, merging closely related sequences to remove PCR and sequencing errors. Alignment of CDR3 sequences to IMGT reference sequences was used to assign V, D and J gene segments. For a sequence to be retained, a match of at least six nucleotides to both a V gene segment and a J gene segment was required. Rearrangements were classified as productive when the CDR3 lacked stop codons and remained in frame with V and J, and all other rearrangements were classified as non-productive. CDR3 was defined according to IMGT convention as the region running from the second conserved V-encoded cysteine to the conserved J-encoded phenylalanine. The earlier analysis of about 590 of the donors excluded sequences that lacked an unambiguous match to a single V gene segment. In an earlier analysis of approximately 590 of the donors, a V segment was called functional when productive rearrangements were above 56.7%, and segregating when the standard deviation between donors exceeded 5%. A statistical classification framework was built to diagnose cytomegalovirus status from the catalog of TCR beta chain sequences. In a later analysis, V and J genes were assigned by comparing TCR nucleotide sequences against IMGT/GENE-DB human TR gene sequences. Using the TCRdist pipeline, a later analysis assigned CDR3 sequences along with most-parsimonious VDJ recombination scenarios. In a later analysis, each TCR beta chain was defined by its CDR3 amino acid sequence together with its V-gene family, and reads lacking a unique V-gene family were excluded. A later analysis removed nearly 600 highly shared, low-generation-probability nucleotide sequences to deal with suspected cross-contamination and a sequencing artifact. For each public chain, a later analysis derived a clonal expansion index from normalized ranks of inferred template counts within each repertoire. A later analysis computed generation probabilities with a VDJ recombination model fitted to out-of-frame rearrangements, and checked the results against IGoR. Hypergeometric tests were used in a later analysis to score TCR-TCR, TCR-HLA and TCR-CMV co-occurrence, with a repertoire-size bias correction applied to the TCR pairs. False discovery rates were estimated in a later analysis by permuting HLA or CMV assignments 20 times. A later analysis grouped co-occurring TCRs with DBSCAN, adding TCRdist sequence similarity when clustering within HLA-allele-positive subsets. Co-occurrence clustering excluded repertoires with fewer than 30,000 or more than 120,000 public chains, plus five with anomalous nucleotide sharing. TCRdb took over this immuneACCESS table, retaining in-frame rearrangements with V and J assigned. Such tables are incomplete; in checked studies, under half of the missing clones stem from an unresolved V gene, and the remainder is unexplained. The V and J calls and clone size were taken over from that table, and D and trimming were inferred from the DNA. This sample has around 140,000 clones in its table, and approximately 81% of those were observed once. The top ten clonotypes cover approximately 7.2% of the sample.

The chain is assembled from TRBV7-9 and TRBJ2-2; matching of 6 bases hints at TRBD1 as the D gene. The sequenced material came from PBMCs. The sequence derives from a male donor in good health and CMV-seronegative. This receptor carries the CDR3 CASNEGAGELFF. The DNA is TGTGCCAGCAACGAGGGGGCCGGGGAGCTGTTTTTT.